A single sample is the source of the 18 T cell receptor beta chains below, sequenced in a study of B cell selection in AIRE deficiency. Measured with immunoSEQ multiplex PCR; TCRdb has only the in-frame clones, and not every one. The sample comprises some 20,000 clones, about 97% of which are singletons, and more than 0.15% rests with the top ten. Conventional CD4 T cells were sorted as CD4+CD127+ cells. Specimen: conventional CD4+ T cells sorted from PBMCs. Receptors originate from a human donor with AIRE deficiency.

The rearrangement uses TRBV12-5 and TRBJ1-5; D not resolved. The germline gives CDR1 LGHNT, CDR2 FRNRAP. The CDR3 spans 12 residues. Trimming removed 2 bases from V and 6 bases from J, with 5 bases in between. The CDR3 region is CASGLTSQPQHF. CDR3 nucleotide sequence: TGTGCTAGTGGTTTGACGAGTCAGCCCCAGCATTTT.

V and J are TRBV28 and TRBJ1-2; no reliable D call. The ends were cut back, 1 base at V and 4 bases at J, with 16 bases in the middle. The CDR3 runs to 16 residues. Germline-derived CDR1 and CDR2 are MDHEN and SYDVKM. CDR3 in amino acids: CASSLFRGLAFYGYTF. The CDR3 DNA reads TGTGCCAGCAGTTTATTTCGTGGATTGGCATTCTATGGCTACACCTTC.

This chain links TRBV9 with TRBJ1-1; D is ambiguous. The CDR3 loop spans 16 amino acids. V lost 0 bases and J lost 0, with 12 bases in between. CDR1 and CDR2 (germline): SGDLS, YYNGEE. The CDR3 nucleotides read TGTGCCAGCAGCGTAGGATTTGCAGGATTGAACACTGAAGCTTTCTTT. Translating it yields CASSVGFAGLNTEAFF.

V is TRBV7-6 and J is TRBJ1-5, with a possible D match to TRBD1 (6 bases). The CDR3 runs to 15 residues. Germline values: CDR1 SGHVS, CDR2 FNYEAQ. V was pared by 5 bases and J by 4 bases, with 15 bases between. For the CDR3, the DNA is TGTGCCAGCAGCCTCCAACCGGGACAAAATCAGCCCCAGCATTTT. Its protein is CASSLQPGQNQPQHF.

The genes are TRBV28 and TRBJ1-2; D is perhaps TRBD1 (5 bases). V lost 6 bases and J 8 bases, leaving 10 bases between the germline ends. CDR1 and CDR2 from the germline V gene are MDHEN and SYDVKM. This CDR3 has 11 amino acids. CDR3: CASRLGGGYTF. The CDR3 DNA reads TGTGCCAGCAGGCTTGGGGGGGGCTACACCTTC.

This rearrangement joins TRBV30 to TRBJ2-7; possibly TRBD1 for D (6 bases). The CDR3 contains 13 residues. V gave up 1 base and J gave up 3 bases, with 10 bases separating them. The germline CDR1 and CDR2 sequences are GTSNPN and SVGIG (reference sequence). The CDR3 loop is CAWSEQGHYEQYF. DNA of the CDR3: TGTGCCTGGAGTGAACAGGGACACTACGAGCAGTACTTC. The full variable domain, with the rest looked up from reference TRBV30 and TRBJ2-7, is SQTIHQWPATLVQPVGSPLSLECTVEGTSNPNLYWYRQAAGRGLQLLFYSVGIGQISSEVPQNLSASRPQDRQFILSSKKLLLSDSGFYLCAWSEQGHYEQYFGPGTRLTVT.

The chain joins TRBV5-4 to TRBJ2-4, with 8 bases fitting TRBD2. Germline CDR1 SGHNT, CDR2 YYREEE (reference sequence). The CDR3 covers 14 residues. With 5 bases clipped from V and 6 bases from J, the junction kept 7 bases outside the gene matches. DNA for the CDR3: TGTGCCAGCAGTGCGGGGGGCCGGGGAAACATTCAGTACTTC. This sequence encodes CASSAGGRGNIQYF. The full variable domain, rest sourced from reference TRBV5-4 and TRBJ2-4, is ETGVTQSPTHLIKTRGQQVTLRCSSQSGHNTVSWYQQALGQGPQFIFQYYREEENGRGNFPPRFSGLQFPNYSSELNVNALELDDSALYLCASSAGGRGNIQYFGAGTRLSVL.

The CDR3 coding sequence is TGCGCCAGCAGCACCCGGACTAGCGGGATCCCGGGGGAGCAGTACTTC. Translated, it gives CASSTRTSGIPGEQYF. The chain has TRBV5-1 and TRBJ2-7; 12 bases line up with TRBD2. The germline V gene has CDR1 SGHRS and CDR2 YFSETQ. The V segment lost 4 bases and the J segment 7 bases; nucleotides outside the gene matches: 12. The CDR3 is 16 residues long.

The J gene is TRBJ1-3, the V gene TRBV4-3; 9 bases agree with TRBD1. CDR1 and CDR2 from the germline V gene are LGHNA and YSLEER. This CDR3 contains 16 residues. V was pared by 5 bases and J by 2 bases, with 7 bases of the junction left unmatched. The CDR3 reads CASSARDRETGNTIYF. The CDR3, as DNA: TGCGCCAGCAGCGCCCGGGACAGGGAAACTGGAAACACCATATATTTT.

The rearrangement uses TRBV30 and TRBJ1-1; D is unclear. Trimming cost V 5 bases and J 2 bases, with 12 bases left between them. The CDR3 runs to 13 residues. Per germline, CDR1 GTSNPN and CDR2 SVGIG (reference sequence). CDR3 region: CAWGLKLNTEAFF. The CDR3 coding sequence is TGTGCCTGGGGACTAAAATTAAACACTGAAGCTTTCTTT.

This chain links TRBV28 with TRBJ2-7; D perhaps matches TRBD2 (5 bases). Germline lookup yields CDR1 MDHEN and CDR2 SYDVKM. This CDR3 spans 15 amino acids. V was pared by 6 bases and J by 2 bases, with 17 bases between. The CDR3 bases are TGTGCCAGCAGCCCAGAGGGTACGGCGGCCTACGAGCAGTACTTC. It specifies CASSPEGTAAYEQYF.

V usage is TRBV14 and J usage is TRBJ2-7; no definite D call. Germline V gene data show CDR1 as SGHDN and CDR2 as FVKESK. The CDR3 contains 15 residues. Trimming took 4 bases from V and 0 from J, leaving 13 bases between them. Written as DNA, the CDR3 is TGTGCCAGCAGCCGCAAGTTCCAGAACTCCTACGAGCAGTACTTC. Translation: CASSRKFQNSYEQYF.

The chain combines TRBV28 with TRBJ1-3; D is unresolved. Trimming shortened V by 5 bases and J by 0 bases, and 8 bases separated the two germline ends. Germline-derived CDR1 and CDR2 are MDHEN and SYDVKM. The CDR3 has 14 amino acids. In nucleotides, the CDR3 is TGTGCCAGCAGTCTAGGGTTCTCTGGAAACACCATATATTTT. Residues: CASSLGFSGNTIYF.

This clone appeared a single time. The CDR3 region is CASSSLGRGAIGYTF. The CDR3 DNA sequence: TGTGCCAGTAGTAGTCTGGGACGGGGTGCGATCGGCTACACCTTC. This chain uses TRBV19 with TRBJ1-2; perhaps TRBD1 as D (5 bases). This CDR3 is 15 amino acids long. V was pared by 4 bases and J by 8 bases, with 20 bases between. The germline V gene encodes CDR1 LNHDA and CDR2 SQIVND (reference sequence).

This chain joins TRBV7-2 and TRBJ2-1, with 12 bases fitting TRBD2. CDR3 length equals 18 residues. Germline trimming cut 3 bases from V and 4 bases from J; bases unmatched to any gene: 10. Germline V CDR1 and CDR2: SGHTA, FQGNSA. Written as DNA, the CDR3 is TGTGCCAGCAGCTTTAGACTAGCGGGAGTATGGGGTTACAATGAGCAGTTCTTC. Translated, it gives CASSFRLAGVWGYNEQFF.

The chain couples TRBV28 to TRBJ1-5; no clear D. Trimming left V 2 bases short and J 4 bases short, with 3 bases between. CDR1 is MDHEN, CDR2 SYDVKM, per germline. The CDR3 runs 12 residues. CDR3 in DNA: TGTGCCAGCAGTTTACGGAATCAGCCCCAGCATTTT. This translates into CASSLRNQPQHF.

V is TRBV6-5 and J is TRBJ1-6, with TRBD1 identical over 7 bases. The germline CDR1 and CDR2 sequences are MNHEY and SVGAGI. V trimming: 9 bases; J trimming: 5 bases; junction bases outside the gene matches: 7. The CDR3 has 14 residues. For the CDR3, the DNA is TGTGCCAGTCCGACCGGGACAGATAATTCACCCCTCCACTTT. This codes for CASPTGTDNSPLHF.

Turning to this clone: The germline gene is not matched at one end of the junction; a read error may be the cause. The gene calls are TRBV7-7 and TRBJ2-1, with no clear D. CDR1 is SSHAT, CDR2 FNYEAQ, per germline (reference sequence). The CDR3 has 14 amino acids. The CDR3 DNA sequence: TGTGCTAGCAGCTGGCTCCTGTCCTACAATGAGCAGTTCTTC. This gives the protein CASSWLLSYNEQFF.